This passage covers 9 T cell receptor beta chains from one sample sequenced in a study of CD8+ T cells in alopecia areata (dated by TCRdb to the late 2010s). The time point label of this sample denotes: 24 weeks on oral tofacitinib. The sample's treatment or condition label, in plain terms: oral pan-JAK inhibitor, 5-10 mg twice daily. The library was obtained by the immunoSEQ multiplex PCR assay. RNA was extracted from all samples and reverse transcribed into cDNA as template for TCR sequencing. This immuneACCESS table, as held by TCRdb, lists in-frame sequences with V and J called but not all clones. Of the missing ones, under half trace to an unresolved V gene in checked studies; the others have no known cause. This sample has around 99,000 clones in its table, and around 83% of those were observed once. The ten largest clones represent less than 30% of the sample. The specimen comprised CD8+ T cells sorted from blood, sampled at week 24, from a patient treated with tofacitinib. The source is a human donor with alopecia areata.

With respect to this clone: Other nucleotide sequences from this sample produce the same CDR3. CDR3 loop: CASSWGPRNTEAFF. The CDR3 region has the DNA TGCGCCAGCAGCTGGGGACCCCGGAACACTGAAGCTTTCTTT. This chain links TRBV5-1 with TRBJ1-1; weak D call: TRBD1 (5 bases). The CDR3 spans 14 residues. Germline lookup yields CDR1 SGHRS and CDR2 YFSETQ. The V end was cut by 3 bases, the J end by 1 base, with 10 bases between.

The rearrangement links TRBV7-9 to TRBJ1-1; a weak D match, TRBD1 (5 bases). Trimming took 1 base from V and 3 from J, leaving 9 bases between them. CDR3 length: 14 amino acids. CDR1 is SEHNR and CDR2 is FQNEAQ in the germline V gene (reference sequence). CDR3 coding DNA: TGTGCCAGCAGCTTAGTGGGGGGGTACACTGAAGCTTTCTTT. Translating it yields CASSLVGGYTEAFF.

This clone was counted only a few times. The V call is TRBV2, the J call TRBJ2-7; no definite D call. The ends were cut back, 8 bases at V and 1 base at J, with 6 bases in the middle. The CDR3 is made up of 11 amino acids. CDR1 is SNHLY and CDR2 is FYNNEI in the germline V gene. The CDR3 DNA follows: TGTGCCAGCTGCTCGTCCTACGAGCAGTACTTC. Residues: CASCSSYEQYF. Based on the CDR3 plus reference TRBV2 and TRBJ2-7, the full variable domain is EPEVTQTPSHQVTQMGQEVILRCVPISNHLYFYWYRQILGQKVEFLVSFYNNEISEKSEIFDDQFSVERPDGSNFTLKIRSTKLEDSAMYFCASCSSYEQYFGPGTRLTVT.

This clone was observed once. The chain carries TRBV9 and TRBJ2-1, with TRBD2 matching 8 bases. V was clipped by 0 bases and J by 4 bases; unmatched bases: 6. The V gene's germline CDR1 is SGDLS and CDR2 YYNGEE. This CDR3 comprises 16 residues. The CDR3 spells CASSVAPGLVYNEQFF. The CDR3 DNA reads as TGTGCCAGCAGCGTAGCTCCGGGACTAGTTTACAATGAGCAGTTCTTC.

The chain recombines TRBV4-1 with TRBJ2-1, with 7 bases that match TRBD2. The CDR3 has 18 amino acids. V gave up 1 base and J gave up 2 bases; unmatched junction bases: 11. Germline values: CDR1 MGHRA, CDR2 YSYEKL. CDR3 bases: TGCGCCAGCAGCCAAGTCCCGCCCCCTAGCGGTGCCTACAATGAGCAGTTCTTC. Translated, it gives CASSQVPPPSGAYNEQFF.

This rearrangement joins TRBV7-8 to TRBJ1-6, with D maybe TRBD1 (6 bases). The CDR3 is made up of 15 amino acids. Germline CDR1 reads SGHVS; CDR2 reads FQNEAQ. V shed 3 bases and J shed 5 bases, with 11 bases lying between them. CDR3 sequence: CASSFNREDNSPLHF. Written as DNA, the CDR3 is TGTGCCAGCAGCTTTAACAGGGAGGATAATTCACCCCTCCACTTT.

V usage is TRBV7-9 and J usage is TRBJ1-5; D remains ambiguous. CDR3 length: 16 amino acids. Germline loops: CDR1 SEHNR, CDR2 FQNEAQ (reference sequence). Trimming removed 7 bases from V and 4 bases from J, with 20 bases in between. The CDR3 DNA is TGTGCCAGCACCATACGGCGGCTCGCTCGGAATCAGCCCCAGCATTTT. It codes for CASTIRRLARNQPQHF.

The V gene is TRBV7-8, the J gene TRBJ2-2; no definite D call. The CDR3 spans 15 residues. V was pared by 2 bases and J by 1 base, with 8 bases between. CDR1 is SGHVS and CDR2 is FQNEAQ in the germline V gene. The CDR3 loop is CASSLTARNTGELFF. CDR3 DNA: TGTGCCAGCAGCTTAACGGCCCGGAACACCGGGGAGCTGTTTTTT. Looking up the rest from reference TRBV7-8 and TRBJ2-2 gives the full variable domain: GAGVSQSPRYKVAKRGQDVALRCDPISGHVSLFWYQQALGQGPEFLTYFQNEAQLDKSGLPSDRFFAERPEGSVSTLKIQRTQQEDSAVYLCASSLTARNTGELFFGEGSRLTVL.

Notes on this clone: The identical CDR3 is also encoded by other nucleotide sequences in the sample. The chain employs TRBV5-6 and TRBJ2-1, with D tentatively TRBD2 (5 bases). Germline CDR1 and CDR2: SGHDT and YYEEEE. This CDR3 spans 14 amino acids. Between the trimmed V and J ends, which lost 2 bases and 0 bases, there was a span of 6 bases. The CDR3 nucleotides read TGTGCCAGCAGCTTAGGGAGCTCCTACAATGAGCAGTTCTTC. Its protein is CASSLGSSYNEQFF.